This section outlines one T cell receptor (beta chain) sequence together with its context. Its cognate antigen has yet to be identified. No base quality information exists; no much larger clone differs at one position. These data are taken from a study of blood T cells in healthy people across ages (dated by TCRdb to the mid-2010s). Broadly, across the study: In model experiments, roughly one uniquely barcoded TCR beta cDNA molecule per two T cells was captured by template switching. Donors of different ages were randomly distributed across sequencing lanes to avoid experimental bias. For two donors (one aged 18 to 30 and one aged 80 or older), the study analyzed two additional independent replicas of 1 million unique cDNA reads from the same blood draw. Donors were grouped into four age groups: young (average 16 years), middle-aged (over 35), aged (roughly 62) and long-lived (about 89). Using deep sequencing normalized with unique cDNA molecular identifiers, the study measured how TCR beta repertoire diversity changes with age.

Systemically healthy Caucasian individuals from Russia, approximately 39 in total and aged about 6 to 95 years, were included as donors. Approximately 9.3 milliliters of peripheral blood were drawn from each donor into EDTA-treated Vacutainer tubes. Ficoll-Paque density-gradient centrifugation was used to isolate PBMCs, with at least 6.5 million per sample. Total RNA was extracted from PBMCs with Trizol reagent, with at least 6 micrograms obtained per sample. For every donor, flow cytometry on a PBMC aliquot measured the percentage of naive CD45RAhigh/CD27high T cells. Broader findings and caveats from the paper: Observed TCR beta diversity correlated strongly with the percentage of naive T cells measured by flow cytometry. Conclusive comparison of naive and antigen-experienced compartments was prevented by the profiling of bulk unsorted PBMCs. The long-lived group showed more naive CD4+ T cells, fewer expanded clones and increased TCR diversity than the aged group, suggesting age selection. Because donor CMV infection status was unknown, age-related changes in expanded clonotypes were potentially confounded. Total diversity estimates from one million sequenced T cells were considered lower bounds and underestimates. Observed TCR beta diversity per million T cells fell roughly linearly with age, and a significant reduction was already apparent by age around 44.

The receptor library was made with 5' RACE. Instrument on record: Illumina HiSeq 2500. A second PCR of about 7 to 12 cycles was performed with a sample-barcoded 5' primer and a J-beta primer mix. A template-switch 5' adaptor carrying 12 random nucleotides introduced a unique molecular identifier onto each TCR beta cDNA molecule. Each sample yielded at least 3 million CDR3-containing paired-end reads. First-strand cDNA synthesis was performed from all RNA using the Mint cDNA synthesis kit, with priming by a TRBC-specific oligonucleotide. All cDNA was treated with uracil-DNA glycosylase and then went through a first 18-cycle PCR with the universal primers M1SS and BC2_uni_R. The published analysis was carried out like this. Each sample was normalized by randomly selecting 1 million high-quality reads, each carrying a distinct molecular identifier. Reads sharing molecular identifiers were discarded rather than binned into consensus sequences. MiTCR, with a Q25 quality threshold and the strictest error-elimination algorithm, was used for CDR3 identification, clonotype clustering and error correction. Lower-bound total TCR beta diversity was estimated with a nonparametric unseen species model using Euler transformation. The public sequencing data were trimmed at Q25 with fastp and processed into clonotypes with MiXCR by TCRdb, which kept only in-frame beta chains. When rows share a CDR3 protein, they turn into one entry using the most common DNA and genes. The V and J calls and clone size come from TCRdb's table, not from the authors' own analysis. This sample is represented by more than 1 million distinct CDR3 sequences; more than 40% of them were singletons. The ten biggest clones cover 18% of the sample.

The clonotype was recovered from a woman in her sixties or seventies in good health. The sequenced sample consisted of blood.

The CDR3 protein is CASSVEIGHLSGANVLTF. In nucleotides, the sequence is TGTGCCAGCAGCGTAGAAATCGGGCACCTCTCTGGGGCCAACGTCCTGACTTTC. Recombination joined TRBV9 with TRBJ2-6, with no confident D gene call. V loses 0 bases, J loses 0 bases, and the germline ends lie 13 bases apart. According to the germline V gene, CDR1 reads SGDLS and CDR2 reads YYNGEE. The CDR3 holds 18 amino acids from the cysteine to the phenylalanine. Of all the DNA, just the CDR3 is kept, 54 bases in frame from base 1.